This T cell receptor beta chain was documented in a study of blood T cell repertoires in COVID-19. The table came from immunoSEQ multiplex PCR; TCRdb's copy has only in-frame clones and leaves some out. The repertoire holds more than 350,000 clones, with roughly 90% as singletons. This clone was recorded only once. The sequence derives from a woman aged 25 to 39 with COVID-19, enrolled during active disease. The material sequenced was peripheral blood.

CDR3 protein: CASRVAGNTGELFF. Here the CDR3 DNA reads TGTGCCAGCAGAGTAGCGGGGAACACCGGGGAGCTGTTTTTT. V usage is TRBV11-3 and J usage is TRBJ2-2; 7 bases fit TRBD2. Germline V lookup: CDR1 SGHNT, CDR2 YENEEA. The V segment lost 6 bases and the J segment 1 base; nucleotides outside the gene matches: 2. The CDR3 contains 14 residues.